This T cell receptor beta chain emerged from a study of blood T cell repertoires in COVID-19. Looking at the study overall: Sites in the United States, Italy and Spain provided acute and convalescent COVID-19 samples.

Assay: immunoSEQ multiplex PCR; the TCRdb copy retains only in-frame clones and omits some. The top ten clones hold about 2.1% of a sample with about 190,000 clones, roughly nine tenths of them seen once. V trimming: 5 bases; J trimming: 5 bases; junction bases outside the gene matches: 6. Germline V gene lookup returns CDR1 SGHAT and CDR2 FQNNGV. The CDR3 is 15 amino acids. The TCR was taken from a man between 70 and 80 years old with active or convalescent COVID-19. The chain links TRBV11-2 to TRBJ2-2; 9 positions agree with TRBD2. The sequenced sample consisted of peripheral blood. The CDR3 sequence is CASSLGLAGTGELFF. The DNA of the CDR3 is TGTGCCAGCAGCCTAGGCCTAGCGGGAACCGGGGAGCTGTTTTTT.